A single sample is the source of the 17 T cell receptor beta chains below, sequenced in a study of shared clonotypes between healthy human individuals. TCRdb keeps only in-frame clones here, not all; method: immunoSEQ multiplex PCR. The repertoire holds hundreds of thousands of clones, with more than 70% as singletons. Sequencing was carried out using memory CD4+ T cells sorted from blood. Noted subset: CD45RA-negative fraction. The source is a woman aged 30 to 39 in good health.

This clone was counted once. CDR3: CGGATSVQETQYF. CDR3 DNA: TGTGGGGGCGCGACTAGCGTACAAGAGACCCAGTACTTC. The V gene is TRBV2, the J gene TRBJ2-5; 8 bases fit TRBD2. Per germline, CDR1 SNHLY and CDR2 FYNNEI. CDR3 length: 13 residues.

This clone has just a few counts. The J gene is TRBJ1-5, the V gene TRBV7-2, with D uncertain. The V and J ends lost 5 bases and 5 bases respectively, with 10 bases between them. Germline CDR1 is SGHTA and CDR2 is FQGNSA. The length of the CDR3 is 13 residues. CDR3 coding DNA: TGTGCCAGCAGCCCCAACGCGGATCAGCCCCAGCATTTT. Translated, it gives CASSPNADQPQHF.

This chain uses TRBV7-9 with TRBJ2-7; 9 nucleotides align to TRBD2. There are 15 residues in the CDR3. Germline loops: CDR1 SEHNR, CDR2 FQNEAQ (reference sequence). V trimming: 5 bases; J trimming: 0 bases; junction bases outside the gene matches: 5. The chain's CDR3 is CASSPTSGSSYEQYF. In DNA form, the CDR3 reads TGTGCCAGCAGCCCGACTAGCGGTAGCTCCTACGAGCAGTACTTC.

The chain joins TRBV19 to TRBJ2-2; 8 bases line up with TRBD2. Trimming removed 6 bases from V and 3 bases from J; junction bases left unmatched: 6. This CDR3 comprises 15 residues. In germline, CDR1 is LNHDA, CDR2 SQIVND (reference sequence). The CDR3 sequence is CASRLAGSYTGELFF. In DNA form, the CDR3 reads TGTGCCAGTAGGTTAGCGGGATCCTACACCGGGGAGCTGTTTTTT.

Here the CDR3 reads CATQGSLLGADEQYF. CDR3 bases: TGTGCCACCCAGGGCAGCCTACTTGGGGCGGACGAGCAGTACTTC. The chain is built from TRBV6-1 and TRBJ2-7; a weak D match, TRBD1 (5 bases). CDR1 is MNHNS, CDR2 SASEGT, per germline. Trimming stripped 10 bases from V and 5 bases from J, with 24 bases between. CDR3 length equals 15 residues.

The chain carries TRBV27 and TRBJ2-3, with 9 bases fitting TRBD2. J gave up 1 base and V 6 bases, and 5 bases lay outside the gene matches. The CDR3 is 15 amino acids. The V gene's germline CDR1 is MNHEY and CDR2 SMNVEV (reference sequence). In DNA form, the CDR3 reads TGTGCCAGCAGCCCTATAGCGGGAGGCACAGATACGCAGTATTTT. Translation: CASSPIAGGTDTQYF.

The chain uses TRBV27 and TRBJ2-2; the match to TRBD2 covers 10 bases. This CDR3 contains 15 residues. V lost 5 bases and J lost 6; bases outside the gene matches: 6. In germline, CDR1 is MNHEY, CDR2 SMNVEV (reference sequence). DNA of the CDR3: TGTGCCAGCAGTCAGCTAGCGGGAGCCGCCGGGGAGCTGTTTTTT. Protein product: CASSQLAGAAGELFF.

The chain combines TRBV7-6 with TRBJ1-5; D is unclear. The germline V and J ends were trimmed by 7 bases and 5 bases, with 15 bases remaining between them. Germline V gives CDR1 SGHVS, CDR2 FNYEAQ. The CDR3 loop spans 14 amino acids. The CDR3 DNA reads as TGTGCCAGCACGGGCGGCCAGTATGATCAGCCCCAGCATTTT. This gives the protein CASTGGQYDQPQHF. Full variable domain (missing parts from reference TRBV7-6 and TRBJ1-5): GAGVSQSPRYKVTKRGQDVALRCDPISGHVSLYWYRQALGQGPEFLTYFNYEAQQDKSGLPNDRFSAERPEGSISTLTIQRTEQRDSAMYRCASTGGQYDQPQHFGDGTRLSIL.

J is TRBJ2-7 and V is TRBV5-1; the D gene is possibly TRBD1 (6 bases). The germline V gene has CDR1 SGHRS and CDR2 YFSETQ. V lost 4 bases to trimming and J lost 5 bases, with 19 bases between them. CDR3 length equals 15 residues. CDR3 in DNA: TGCGCCAGCAGCCAGGGGCAATTCGGCATCCACGAGCAGTACTTC. Its protein product is CASSQGQFGIHEQYF.

The chain carries TRBV7-8 and TRBJ2-7; TRBD2 agrees at 8 bases. V gave up 5 bases and J gave up 7 bases; unmatched junction bases: 16. CDR1 is SGHVS and CDR2 is FQNEAQ in the germline V gene. This CDR3 has 16 residues. The CDR3 nucleotides read TGTGCCAGCAGCCCCCGCGTTCTAGCGGGTGCGGGGGAGCAGTACTTC. Encoded protein: CASSPRVLAGAGEQYF. Full variable domain (rest looked up from reference TRBV7-8 and TRBJ2-7): GAGVSQSPRYKVAKRGQDVALRCDPISGHVSLFWYQQALGQGPEFLTYFQNEAQLDKSGLPSDRFFAERPEGSVSTLKIQRTQQEDSAVYLCASSPRVLAGAGEQYFGPGTRLTVT.

The CDR3 nucleotides read TGTGCCAGCAGCTTACCCGGGTACACAGATACGCAGTATTTT. Amino acid sequence: CASSLPGYTDTQYF. The chain employs TRBV7-3 and TRBJ2-3; D remains ambiguous. Looked up from germline, CDR1 is SGHTA and CDR2 is FQGTGA. CDR3 length: 14 residues. V lost 2 bases and J 2 bases, leaving 8 bases between the germline ends.

This clone was counted only a few times. This chain links TRBV29-1 with TRBJ2-7; D is perhaps TRBD1 (6 bases). Trimming left V 4 bases short and J 2 bases short, with 12 bases between. CDR3 length: 13 amino acids. In germline, CDR1 is SQVTM, CDR2 ANQGSEA. The CDR3 bases are TGCAGCGTTGGAAGGACAGAGCCCTACGAGCAGTACTTC. Translated: CSVGRTEPYEQYF.

This clone has a count of ten or more. The chain is built from TRBV28 and TRBJ2-5; D might be TRBD2 (6 bases). The CDR3 covers 14 residues. CDR1 is MDHEN, CDR2 SYDVKM, per germline. V was pared by 10 bases and J by 2 bases, with 17 bases between. This CDR3 reads CATHTGLLQETQYF. The CDR3 coding sequence is TGTGCCACTCACACGGGACTCCTACAAGAGACCCAGTACTTC.

Only one count was recorded for this clone. The chain carries TRBV5-6 and TRBJ2-1, with 7 bases that match TRBD2. Germline V CDR1 and CDR2: SGHDT, YYEEEE. V lost 1 base and J lost 2; bases outside the gene matches: 6. This CDR3 is built from 16 residues. CDR3 nucleotides: TGTGCCAGCAGCTTGTCTGTGGGAGGGACCTACAATGAGCAGTTCTTC. Translated, it gives CASSLSVGGTYNEQFF.

The chain employs TRBV4-1 and TRBJ2-7; 11 bases agree with TRBD2. Germline V gives CDR1 MGHRA, CDR2 YSYEKL. After removal of 0 bases from V and 0 bases from J, the junction contained 4 bases not matched to a gene. The CDR3 length is 17 residues. The CDR3 loop is CASSQEGLAELSYEQYF. CDR3 sequence (DNA): TGCGCCAGCAGCCAAGAGGGACTAGCGGAGCTCTCCTACGAGCAGTACTTC.

The chain recombines TRBV7-9 with TRBJ2-5; D is perhaps TRBD1 (6 bases). Trimming removed 4 bases from V and 1 base from J, with 22 bases in between. This CDR3 has 18 residues. CDR1 is SEHNR, CDR2 FQNEAQ, per germline (reference sequence). CDR3 region: CASSYNYRARRSQETQYF. Written as DNA, the CDR3 is TGTGCCAGCAGCTACAACTACAGGGCGAGACGATCCCAAGAGACCCAGTACTTC. Together with reference TRBV7-9 and TRBJ2-5, the CDR3 gives the full variable domain: DTGVSQNPRHKITKRGQNVTFRCDPISEHNRLYWYRQTLGQGPEFLTYFQNEAQLEKSRLLSDRFSAERPKGSFSTLEIQRTEQGDSAMYLCASSYNYRARRSQETQYFGPGTRLLVL.

This clone came up once. CDR3 DNA sequence: TGTGCCAGCAGGCCCCGAATGTCAGTGGTCGTCGATGAGCAGTTCTTC. It specifies CASRPRMSVVVDEQFF. The rearrangement uses TRBV27 and TRBJ2-1; D gene uncertain. Per germline, CDR1 MNHEY and CDR2 SMNVEV (reference sequence). V lost 6 bases and J 8 bases, leaving 23 bases between the germline ends. The CDR3 runs 16 residues.